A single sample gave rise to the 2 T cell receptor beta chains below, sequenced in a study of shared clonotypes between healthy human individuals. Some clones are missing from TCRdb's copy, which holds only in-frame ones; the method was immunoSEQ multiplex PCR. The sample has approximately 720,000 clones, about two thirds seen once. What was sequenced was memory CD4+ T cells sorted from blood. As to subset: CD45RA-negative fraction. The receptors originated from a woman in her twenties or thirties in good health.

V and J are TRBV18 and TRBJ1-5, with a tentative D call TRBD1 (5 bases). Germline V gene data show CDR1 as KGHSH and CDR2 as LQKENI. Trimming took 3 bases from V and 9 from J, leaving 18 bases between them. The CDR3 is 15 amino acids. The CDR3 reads CASSPSGTSSWPQHF. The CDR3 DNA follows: TGTGCCAGCTCACCTTCCGGGACCAGCTCATGGCCCCAGCATTTT.

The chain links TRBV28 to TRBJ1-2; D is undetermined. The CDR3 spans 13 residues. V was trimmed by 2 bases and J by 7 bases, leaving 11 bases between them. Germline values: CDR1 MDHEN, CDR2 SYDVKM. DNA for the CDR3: TGTGCCAGCAGTTTAGTCGGAGCCCGTGGCTACACCTTC. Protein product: CASSLVGARGYTF.